These T cell receptor beta chains were read from a single sample in a study of beta chain features in type 1 diabetes. Clones were sequenced by immunoSEQ multiplex PCR, and TCRdb holds only the in-frame ones, with some missing. The sample contains some 150,000 clones, approximately 52% of which appear only once. The sequenced sample consisted of Tregs from blood. The receptors shown here come from a man aged 18 to 30 in good health. The CDR3 runs from the conserved cysteine through the conserved F or W. D genes are given only for firm matches. Size tells how often a clone was seen (once, few, many) or the class of an expanded clone, and some rows leave it out.

d_call	j_call	clone_size	v_call	cdr3_nt	cdr3_aa
TRBD1	TRBJ1-1	-	TRBV7-2	TGTGCCAGCTTCACAGGGGGTCGCACTGAAGCTTTCTTT	CASFTGGRTEAFF
TRBD2	TRBJ2-3	-	TRBV9	TGTGCCAGCAGCTTCTGGACTAGCGGCACAGATACGCAGTATTTT	CASSFWTSGTDTQYF
-	TRBJ2-7	-	TRBV6-1	TGTGCCAGCAGTTTCCTATCGACTCAGTACTTC	CASSFLSTQYF
TRBD1	TRBJ1-4	-	TRBV9	TGTGCCAGCAGCGTAGGACAGGGAAGGGAAAAACTGTTTTTT	CASSVGQGREKLFF
-	TRBJ2-7	-	TRBV18	TGTGCCAGCTCACTAAACCGACTAGGCTACGAGCAGTACTTC	CASSLNRLGYEQYF
TRBD1	TRBJ2-3	few	TRBV6-5	TGTGCCAGCAGTTACTTAGGGACAGGGGGCCGAGATACGCAGTATTTT	CASSYLGTGGRDTQYF
TRBD2	TRBJ2-1	-	TRBV28	TGTGCCAGCAGTGGTCGACTAGCCCAGAATGAGCAGTTCTTC	CASSGRLAQNEQFF
TRBD1	TRBJ2-7	-	TRBV18	TGTGCCAGCTCACCGGACAGGGGCCTATACGAGCAGTACTTC	CASSPDRGLYEQYF
-	TRBJ1-1	-	TRBV19	TGTGCCAGTAGTATCCCCTCTCGCACTGAAGCTTTCTTT	CASSIPSRTEAFF
-	TRBJ2-2	-	TRBV30	TGTGCCTGGAGTGTACTTCTCCACACCGGGGAGCTGTTTTTT	CAWSVLLHTGELFF
-	TRBJ2-1	few	TRBV11-2	TGTGCCAGCAGCTTGGGAGGAGTGGTGAATGAGCAGTTCTTC	CASSLGGVVNEQFF
TRBD2	TRBJ2-7	-	TRBV7-2	TGTGCCAGCAGCCCTCTAGCGGGGGGGTGGTCCGAGCAGTACTTC	CASSPLAGGWSEQYF
TRBD2	TRBJ2-1	-	TRBV4-3	TGCGCCAGCAGCCAACTAGCGGGAGTGCCTCGTGAGCAGTTCTTC	CASSQLAGVPREQFF
-	TRBJ1-1	-	TRBV6-1	TGTGCCAGCACCCGGACAAGACATGAAGCTTTCTTT	CASTRTRHEAFF
TRBD1	TRBJ2-7	-	TRBV10-3	TGTGCCATCAGTAACAGGGGGTCCTCCTACGAGCAGTACTTC	CAISNRGSSYEQYF
TRBD1	TRBJ2-3	-	TRBV7-2	TGTGCCAGCAGCTTAGGGACGGGACAGGTCACAGATACGCAGTATTTT	CASSLGTGQVTDTQYF
TRBD2	TRBJ2-5	-	TRBV4-3	TGCGCCAGCAGCCGACTCCCGGGACTAGCGGGAGCAGAGACCCAGTACTTC	CASSRLPGLAGAETQYF
-	TRBJ1-1	-	TRBV29-1	TGCAGCGTTGAATTTTTAGACAGAAACCTGAACACTGAAGCTTTCTTT	CSVEFLDRNLNTEAFF
-	TRBJ2-7	-	TRBV30	TGTGCCTGGAGCCGGGGGGCTCGGTACGAGCAGTACTTC	CAWSRGARYEQYF
TRBD1	TRBJ1-4	-	TRBV2	TGTGCCAGCAGAAAGGGACAGATAAATGAAAAACTGTTTTTT	CASRKGQINEKLFF
TRBD2	TRBJ2-1	few	TRBV5-4	TGTGCCAGCAGCTTGGGTGGGACTAGCGGCTACAATGAGCAGTTCTTC	CASSLGGTSGYNEQFF
-	TRBJ1-2	-	TRBV4-1	TGCGCCAGCAGCCAAGATTTAAAGTTAGATAGTCGAGCTAACTATGGCTACACCTTC	CASSQDLKLDSRANYGYTF